This T cell receptor beta chain was sequenced in a study of blood T cells in healthy people across ages. For the second PCR, which ran for about 6 to 12 cycles, a sample-barcoded 5' primer and a J-beta primer mix were used. One entry per CDR3 protein results from TCRdb running MiXCR on the 5' RACE reads. The top ten hold approximately 7% of the sample, which has about 1.4 million distinct CDR3 sequences, 59% seen once. CDR3 length: 18 residues. What was sequenced was blood. The TCR originated in a man between 18 and 35 years old in good health. J is TRBJ1-5 and V is TRBV21-1; the tabulated D call, TRBD1, remains unverified against the DNA. TRBV21-1 is marked as a pseudogene. CDR3 in DNA: TGTGCCAGCAGCCCTGAACTTTTCGAATACAGGGGCAATCAGCCCCAGCATTTT. It is translated as CASSPELFEYRGNQPQHF.